The TCR beta chain described here comes from a study of cytomegalovirus exposure and HLA in healthy donors. Points from the study as a whole: About 87% or about 30% of the time was how often most TCR beta V segments were productive, according to an earlier analysis.

The germline V gene has CDR1 GTSNPN and CDR2 SVGIG (reference sequence). After removal of 5 bases from V and 8 bases from J, the junction contained 13 bases not matched to a gene. The CDR3 totals 14 residues. Note on this clone: Its target is unknown.

13 Jbeta primers and 60 Vbeta primers were used for the PCR. Here immunoSEQ multiplex PCR was the method, and the copy in TCRdb shows in-frame clones only, minus some. The table includes under 130,000 clones, roughly 70% detected once. The source material was PBMCs. The sequence was collected from a man aged 40-49 years in good health and CMV-seropositive. This rearrangement joins TRBV30 to TRBJ1-2; 8 nucleotides line up with TRBD1. As DNA, the CDR3 is TGTGCCTGGCTATACAGGGGGGGTCACGGAGGCTACACCTTC. Residues: CAWLYRGGHGGYTF.